The 4 T cell receptor beta chains below were found in one sample sequenced in a study of cytomegalovirus exposure and HLA in healthy donors. Primers: 60 Vbeta forward and 13 Jbeta reverse. Here immunoSEQ multiplex PCR was the method, and the copy in TCRdb shows in-frame clones only, minus some. The sample consists of more than 100,000 clones, about 71% of them appearing once. The sample consisted of PBMCs. These receptors were taken from a woman between 45 and 65 years old in good health and CMV-seronegative.

The CDR3 loop is CASTTSGGRYNEQFF. The CDR3 nucleotides read TGTGCCAGCACCACTAGCGGGGGCCGATACAATGAGCAGTTCTTC. The chain joins TRBV6-5 to TRBJ2-1; TRBD2 matches 11 bases. The germline gives CDR1 MNHEY, CDR2 SVGAGI. The CDR3 contains 15 residues. Germline trimming cut 7 bases from V and 4 bases from J; bases unmatched to any gene: 6.

The chain combines TRBV5-1 with TRBJ2-3, with 13 positions matching TRBD2. The CDR3 spans 16 residues. The germline CDR1 and CDR2 sequences are SGHRS and YFSETQ. Losses at the gene ends were 4 bases for V and 2 bases for J; bases not matched to a gene: 4. This CDR3 reads CASSQGLAGATDTQYF. For the CDR3, the DNA is TGCGCCAGCAGCCAAGGACTAGCGGGGGCCACAGATACGCAGTATTTT. The entire variable domain, with the rest obtained from reference TRBV5-1 and TRBJ2-3, is as follows: KAGVTQTPRYLIKTRGQQVTLSCSPISGHRSVSWYQQTPGQGLQFLFEYFSETQRNKGNFPGRFSGRQFSNSRSEMNVSTLELGDSALYLCASSQGLAGATDTQYFGPGTRLTVL.

The chain uses TRBV5-6 and TRBJ1-4, with D unclear. The germline V gene encodes CDR1 SGHDT and CDR2 YYEEEE. The CDR3 totals 15 residues. V lost 2 bases to trimming and J lost 5 bases, with 13 bases between them. The CDR3 spells CASSLTGQLNEKLFF. The CDR3, as DNA: TGTGCCAGCAGCTTAACTGGGCAGCTAAATGAAAAACTGTTTTTT.

The chain couples TRBV13 to TRBJ2-3; 9 bases fit TRBD2. This CDR3 region has 15 residues. J was trimmed by 5 bases and V by 1 base; bases with no gene match: 4. Germline lookup yields CDR1 PRHDT and CDR2 FYEKMQ (reference sequence). CDR3: CASSLVSGRGDTQYF. CDR3 coding DNA: TGTGCCAGCAGCTTAGTTAGCGGGAGAGGAGATACGCAGTATTTT.